The clone carrying this T cell receptor beta chain was seen ten or more times. Ophthalmopathy patients had moderate-to-severe active disease, CAS ≥3, NOSPECS ≥4, and disease duration under 3 months. Uncontrolled infection, other autoimmune disease, pregnancy or lactation barred patients from enrollment. Using around 10 ml of fresh peripheral blood, PBMCs were prepared. V lost 5 bases and J 8 bases, leaving 10 bases between the germline ends. CDR3 size: 12 residues. Per germline, CDR1 SNHLY and CDR2 FYNNEI. TCR beta CDR3 regions were amplified from RNA. During a first-round RT-PCR of the TCR CDR3, the HTBI primer set was used. TCRdb processed the multiplex PCR reads anew with MiXCR; each CDR3 protein has one entry. The table shows a few hundred thousand distinct CDR3 sequences, with 20% to 25% occurring only once. The data are from a study of T cells in Graves' hyperthyroidism and ophthalmopathy.

The receptor's source is an older woman with Graves' ophthalmopathy. The chain joins TRBV2 to TRBJ2-1; D gene unclear. The sequenced sample consisted of blood. The CDR3 sequence: CASSSGFDEQFF. Here the CDR3 DNA reads TGTGCCAGCAGTTCCGGGTTCGATGAGCAGTTCTTC.